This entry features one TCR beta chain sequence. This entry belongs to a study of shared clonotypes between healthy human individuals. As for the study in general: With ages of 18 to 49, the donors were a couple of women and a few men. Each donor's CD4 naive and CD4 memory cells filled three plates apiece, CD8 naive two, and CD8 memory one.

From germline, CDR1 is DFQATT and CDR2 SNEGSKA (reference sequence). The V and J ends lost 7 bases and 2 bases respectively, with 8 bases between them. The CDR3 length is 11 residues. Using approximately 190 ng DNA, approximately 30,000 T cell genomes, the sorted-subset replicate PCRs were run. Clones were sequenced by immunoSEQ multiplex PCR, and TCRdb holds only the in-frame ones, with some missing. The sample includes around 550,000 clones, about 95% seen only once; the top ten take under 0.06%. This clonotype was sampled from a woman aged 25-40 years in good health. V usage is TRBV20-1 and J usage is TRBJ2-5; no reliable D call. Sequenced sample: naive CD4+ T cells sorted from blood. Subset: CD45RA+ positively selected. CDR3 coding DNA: TGCAGTGTACTGGAGCAAGAGACCCAGTACTTC. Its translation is CSVLEQETQYF.